This T cell receptor (beta chain) was recovered during a study of relationships among human T cell subsets. Semiquantitative ARM-PCR amplified T cell receptor alpha and beta CDR3 regions from mRNA. In ARM-PCR, communal superprimers followed tagged nested gene-specific primers for exponential amplification. Before the second round, exonuclease removed the nested primers. TCRdb processed the multiplex PCR reads anew with MiXCR; each CDR3 protein has one entry. The sample carries about 12,000 distinct CDR3 sequences, 67% recorded once. Study outcomes and limitations: Clones with over 100 reads held over 55% of CD8+ cytotoxic sequences. Many CDR3s were shared across Th1, Th2 and regulatory subsets.

Turning to this clonotype: The antigen is not known.

Trimming took 3 bases from V and 2 from J, leaving 10 bases between them. CDR3 length equals 14 residues. Germline loops: CDR1 SGHAT, CDR2 FQNNGV. Bead selections for CD25, CD56 and CD294 left a flow-through collected as Th1 cells. T cell subsets were isolated with antibody-coated magnetic beads. The clonotype comes from a man between 40 and 49 years old in good health. The specimen was CD4+ Th1 cells sorted from blood. The J gene is TRBJ2-5, the V gene TRBV11-2, with D perhaps TRBD1 or TRBD2 (5 bases each). CDR3 sequence: CASSLGTLQETQYF. CDR3 bases: TGTGCCAGCAGCTTGGGGACCCTACAAGAGACCCAGTACTTC.